The 8 T cell receptor beta chains listed next were all sequenced from one sample in a study of naive and memory T cell subsets. A UMI-containing oligonucleotide was joined by 3' ligation to the TCR cDNA template. Ligated cDNA underwent four rounds of PCR with nested alpha and beta constant region primers and SP2. MiXCR, applied by TCRdb to the 5' RACE reads, yields one record per CDR3 protein. This sample has about 48,000 distinct CDR3 sequences, with around 5% found just once. These receptor sequences come from a female donor in good health.

A word on this clonotype: The junction and the germline gene differ at one end; a read error may be behind it. This chain connects TRBV3-1 to TRBJ2-7; 10 bases are a match to TRBD1. This CDR3 contains 16 residues. Germline CDR1 and CDR2: LGHDT and YNNKEL (reference sequence). The CDR3 nucleotides are TGTGCCAGCAGCCAAACCGGGACAGGGGACCGGTACGATCAGTACTTC. Translating it yields CASSQTGTGDRYDQYF.

The table lists this clonotype with many counts. The chain joins TRBV6-1 to TRBJ2-3; 7 nucleotides line up with TRBD2. This CDR3 has 18 residues. The junction had 13 bases not matched to a gene; V was cut back by 4 bases and J by 0 bases. CDR1 and CDR2 from the germline V gene are MNHNS and SASEGT. Here the CDR3 reads CASSGLAGVQPSTDTQYF. CDR3 nucleotides: TGTGCCAGCAGTGGTTTAGCGGGCGTACAACCTAGCACAGATACGCAGTATTTT.

Many counts were recorded for this clonotype. CDR3 sequence: CASSPPMGAQNSEAFF. The CDR3 DNA sequence: TGTGCCAGCAGCCCTCCCATGGGGGCGCAAAACTCTGAAGCTTTCTTT. V gene TRBV6-2 or TRBV6-3 combines with J gene TRBJ1-1, with a weak D call TRBD1 (6 bases). The CDR3 consists of 16 residues. The germline V gene encodes CDR1 MNHEY and CDR2 SVGEGT. V shed 6 bases and J shed 6 bases, with 23 bases lying between them.

This clonotype was recorded many times. The chain is built from TRBV14 and TRBJ2-1; D possibly corresponds to TRBD2 (6 bases). This CDR3 has 14 amino acids. With 4 bases removed from V and 6 bases from J, the gap between germline ends came to 13 bases. Germline V lookup: CDR1 SGHDN, CDR2 FVKESK. CDR3 in amino acids: CASSRAGRLNEQFF. The CDR3 region has the DNA TGTGCCAGCAGCCGAGCGGGCCGCCTCAATGAGCAGTTCTTC. Full variable domain (rest looked up from reference TRBV14 and TRBJ2-1): EAGVTQFPSHSVIEKGQTVTLRCDPISGHDNLYWYRRVMGKEIKFLLHFVKESKQDESGMPNNRFLAERTGGTYSTLKVQPAELEDSGVYFCASSRAGRLNEQFFGPGTRLTVL.

The chain employs TRBV13 and TRBJ2-3; 12 bases fit TRBD2. The CDR3 totals 17 residues. CDR1 and CDR2 from the germline V gene are PRHDT and FYEKMQ (reference sequence). V lost 3 bases, J lost 2 bases, and 6 bases stayed unmatched. The CDR3 protein is CASSFTGTSGLTDTQYF. CDR3 sequence (DNA): TGTGCCAGCAGCTTTACCGGGACTAGCGGGCTCACAGATACGCAGTATTTT.

At least ten counts were recorded for this clonotype. The gene calls are TRBV4-1 and TRBJ1-4, with D perhaps matching TRBD1 (5 bases). CDR3 length: 18 amino acids. Germline CDR1 is MGHRA and CDR2 is YSYEKL. Trimming took 0 bases from V and 7 from J, leaving 21 bases between them. As DNA, the CDR3 is TGCGCCAGCAGCCAAGATTGGGGGTACGCCCAAACGGTTGAAAAACTGTTTTTT. As protein: CASSQDWGYAQTVEKLFF.

This clonotype was counted many times. The J gene is TRBJ2-5, the V gene TRBV6-5, with 11 bases aligning to TRBD2. Germline-derived CDR1 and CDR2 are MNHEY and SVGAGI. The CDR3 totals 17 residues. V was clipped by 0 bases and J by 4 bases; unmatched bases: 7. This CDR3 reads CASSYSEGLAGGETQYF. The CDR3 nucleotides read TGTGCCAGCAGTTACTCTGAAGGGCTAGCGGGGGGAGAGACCCAGTACTTC.

This clonotype has just a few counts. The rearrangement links TRBV20-1 to TRBJ2-5; 8 bases map to TRBD1. After removal of 6 bases from V and 1 base from J, the junction contained 4 bases not matched to a gene. Looked up from germline, CDR1 is DFQATT and CDR2 is SNEGSKA (reference sequence). The CDR3 is 13 residues long. The CDR3 is CSAADRAQETQYF. The CDR3 DNA reads TGCAGTGCAGCGGACAGGGCCCAAGAGACCCAGTACTTC.